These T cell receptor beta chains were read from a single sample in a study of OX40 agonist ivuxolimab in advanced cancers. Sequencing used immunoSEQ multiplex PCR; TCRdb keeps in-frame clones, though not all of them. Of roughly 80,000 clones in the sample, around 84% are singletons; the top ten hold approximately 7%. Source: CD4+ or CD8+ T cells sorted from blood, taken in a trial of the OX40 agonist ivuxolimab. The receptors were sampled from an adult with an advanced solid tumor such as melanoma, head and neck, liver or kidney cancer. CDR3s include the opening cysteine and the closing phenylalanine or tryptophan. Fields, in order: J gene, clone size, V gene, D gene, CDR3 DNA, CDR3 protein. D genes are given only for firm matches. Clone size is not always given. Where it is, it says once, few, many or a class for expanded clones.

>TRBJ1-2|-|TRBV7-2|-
TGTGCCAGCAGCTTAGACAGATTTGGCTACACCTTC
CASSLDRFGYTF
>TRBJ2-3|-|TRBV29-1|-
TGCAGCGTTGACGATACGCAGTATTTT
CSVDDTQYF
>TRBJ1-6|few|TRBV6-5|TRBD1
TGTGCCAGCAGGGCCGGGACAGGGGACTCACCCCTCCACTTT
CASRAGTGDSPLHF
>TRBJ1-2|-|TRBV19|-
TGTGCCAGTAGTAGAGAGACAGTGGCGAACTATGGCTACACCTTC
CASSRETVANYGYTF
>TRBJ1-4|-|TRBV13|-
TGTGCCAGCAGCTTACGGGAGGCTAATGAAAAACTGTTTTTT
CASSLREANEKLFF
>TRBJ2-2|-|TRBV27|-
TGTGCCAGCAGCACCCTGAACCTGGACACCGGGGAGCTGTTTTTT
CASSTLNLDTGELFF
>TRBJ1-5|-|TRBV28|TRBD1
TGTGCCAGCAGGAGGGGGCCTCCAAATCAGCCCCAGCATTTT
CASRRGPPNQPQHF
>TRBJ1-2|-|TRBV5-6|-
TGTGCCAGCAGCCTGGACAGAAACAGCTATGGCTACACCTTC
CASSLDRNSYGYTF
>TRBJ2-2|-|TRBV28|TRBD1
TGTGCCAGTACAGGGGCCGGGGAGCTGTTTTTT
CASTGAGELFF
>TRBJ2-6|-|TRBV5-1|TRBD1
TGCGCCAGCAGTTGGGACAGGGGAGCTGGGGCCAACGTCCTGACTTTC
CASSWDRGAGANVLTF
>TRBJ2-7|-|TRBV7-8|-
TGTGCCAGCAGCTTAAAGGACAGAAACTCCTACGAGCAGTACTTC
CASSLKDRNSYEQYF
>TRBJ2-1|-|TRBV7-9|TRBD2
TGTGCCAGCAGCCGCACTAGCGGGAGCGGCAATGAGCAGTTCTTC
CASSRTSGSGNEQFF
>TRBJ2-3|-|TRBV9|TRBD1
TGTGCCAGCAGCGTCCACGGAGGGGGGACAGGGGATACGCAGTATTTT
CASSVHGGGTGDTQYF
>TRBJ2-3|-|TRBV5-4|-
TGTGCCAGCAGCTTGGAGGTAAAAGGAACAGATACGCAGTATTTT
CASSLEVKGTDTQYF
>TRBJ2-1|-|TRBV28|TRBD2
TGTGCCAGCAGTTTATGGGGGACTAGCGGCTACAATGAGCAGTTCTTC
CASSLWGTSGYNEQFF
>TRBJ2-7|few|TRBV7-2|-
TGTGCCAGCAGCTCACCCCGGGACCCCCGAGGGTACTTC
CASSSPRDPRGYF
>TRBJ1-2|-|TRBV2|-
TGTGCCAGTGCGGACTCCAAGGGGGGCTACACCTTC
CASADSKGGYTF
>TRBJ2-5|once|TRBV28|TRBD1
TGTGCCAGCGGGACAGGGCAGGAGACCCAGTACTTC
CASGTGQETQYF
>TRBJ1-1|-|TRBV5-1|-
TGCGCCAGCAGCTTGGTGTCGCGGAGTGAAGCTTTCTTT
CASSLVSRSEAFF
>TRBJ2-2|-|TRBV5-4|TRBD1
TGTGCCAGCAGCTTGGCCGGGACAGGGAACACCGGGGAGCTGTTTTTT
CASSLAGTGNTGELFF
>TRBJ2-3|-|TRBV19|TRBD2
TGTGCCAGTAGTTCCCCCCGGACTAGCGGGAGAGTATCAGATACGCAGTATTTT
CASSSPRTSGRVSDTQYF
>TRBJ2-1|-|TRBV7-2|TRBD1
TGTGCCAGCGGTCGGACAGGGAACGGTGAGCAGTTCTTC
CASGRTGNGEQFF
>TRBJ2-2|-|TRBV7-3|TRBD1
TGTGCCAGCAGCTTAACGGGACAGATACCGACGAACACCGGGGAGCTGTTTTTT
CASSLTGQIPTNTGELFF
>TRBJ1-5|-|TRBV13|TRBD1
TGTGCCAGCAGTTTTATAGACCGACAGGGAGGCAATCAGCCCCAGCATTTT
CASSFIDRQGGNQPQHF
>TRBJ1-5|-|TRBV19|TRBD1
TGTGCCAGTAGTACATACAGGGGGCCTTTTCAGCCCCAGCATTTT
CASSTYRGPFQPQHF
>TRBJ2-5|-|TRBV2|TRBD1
TGTGCCAGCAGCGGACAGGGGCAAGAGACCCAGTACTTC
CASSGQGQETQYF
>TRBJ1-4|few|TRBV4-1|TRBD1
TGCGCCAGCAGCCAAAAGACAGGGTCGAATGAAAAACTGTTTTTT
CASSQKTGSNEKLFF
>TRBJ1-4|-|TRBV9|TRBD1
TGTGCCAGCAGCGTAGGAGGGGGCGCTTATGAAAAACTGTTTTTT
CASSVGGGAYEKLFF
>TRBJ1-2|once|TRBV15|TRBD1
TGTGCCACCAGCCCGGGGACAGGAAACTATGGCTACACCTTC
CATSPGTGNYGYTF
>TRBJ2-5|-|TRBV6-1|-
TGTGCCAGCAGTGTGACTAGGAAAGAGACCCAGTACTTC
CASSVTRKETQYF
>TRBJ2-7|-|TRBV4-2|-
TGTGCCAGCAGCCAAGAGATGAGCAGCTCCTACGAGCAGTACTTC
CASSQEMSSSYEQYF
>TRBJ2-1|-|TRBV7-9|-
TGTGCCAGCAGCTTAGCGACAAACTCCAATGAGCAGTTCTTC
CASSLATNSNEQFF
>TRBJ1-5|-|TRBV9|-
TGTGCCAGCTCTTCAGGGTTAAATCAGCCCCAGCATTTT
CASSSGLNQPQHF
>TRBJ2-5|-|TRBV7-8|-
TGTGCCAGCAGCTCCCACGGGACTCGAGAAGAGACCCAGTACTTC
CASSSHGTREETQYF
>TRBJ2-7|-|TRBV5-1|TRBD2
TGCGCCAGCAGCTTCGGGACTAGCGCGTCCTACGAGCAGTACTTC
CASSFGTSASYEQYF
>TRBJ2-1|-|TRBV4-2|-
TGTGCCAGCAGCCAAGTTGGGGTAGGTTCCTACAATGAGCAGTTCTTC
CASSQVGVGSYNEQFF
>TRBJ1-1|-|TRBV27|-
TGTGCCAGCACCCCGACAGCACTGAACACTGAAGCTTTCTTT
CASTPTALNTEAFF